This T cell receptor beta chain was sequenced for a study of CD8 T cells in ankylosing spondylitis. TCRdb reanalysed the 5' RACE reads using MiXCR and keeps one entry per CDR3 protein. Of roughly 150,000 distinct CDR3 sequences listed, approximately 32% are singletons. V shed 5 bases, J shed 3 bases, and the junction held 12 bases outside the gene matches. The CDR3 extends over 16 amino acids. Germline-derived CDR1 and CDR2 are SGHRS and YFSETQ. This sequence joins TRBV5-1 and TRBJ2-5, with 8 nucleotides matching TRBD1. The clonotype was recovered from a male donor with ankylosing spondylitis. Material for sequencing was synovial fluid, either unsorted or a sorted T cell fraction (not recorded which). The CDR3 protein is CASRTGVGGPEETQYF. The DNA for the CDR3 is TGCGCCAGCAGGACAGGGGTTGGAGGACCGGAAGAGACCCAGTACTTC.